The 16 T cell receptor beta chains below all came from one sample that was sequenced in a study of identical twins. TCRdb reprocessed the 5' RACE reads via MiXCR and lists one record per CDR3 protein. The sample records roughly 480,000 distinct CDR3 sequences, 20% to 25% being singletons. These sequences were also reported in another study, on T cells expressing NK-cell markers.

Sequenced material: CD4+ T cells sorted from blood. These TCRs come from a woman aged 18-30 years in good health.

This chain uses TRBV7-2 with TRBJ2-7, with D tentatively TRBD1 (6 bases). The CDR3 is 15 residues long. Germline V gene data show CDR1 as SGHTA and CDR2 as FQGNSA. Trimming shortened V by 3 bases and J by 3 bases, and 15 bases separated the two germline ends. The CDR3 reads CASSLGAGADYEQYF. In DNA, the CDR3 is TGTGCCAGCAGCTTGGGGGCAGGTGCTGACTACGAGCAGTACTTC.

V gene TRBV29-1 combines with J gene TRBJ2-1; 14 nucleotides line up with TRBD2. The CDR3 has 14 residues. Germline V lookup: CDR1 SQVTM, CDR2 ANQGSEA. V was clipped by 7 bases and J by 3 bases; unmatched bases: 2. CDR3 in DNA: TGCAGCGGCGGACTAGCGGGAGGCTACAATGAGCAGTTCTTC. Its protein is CSGGLAGGYNEQFF.

This clonotype was seen a few times. This chain joins TRBV12-3 or TRBV12-4 and TRBJ2-3; 8 bases are shared with TRBD2. The V gene end was trimmed by 6 bases and the J gene end by 4 bases; junction bases not matched to a gene: 9. The CDR3 consists of 15 residues. Here the CDR3 DNA reads TGTGCCAGCAGCCAAGCGGGAGAAAACGCAGATACGCAGTATTTT. Encoded protein: CASSQAGENADTQYF.

This sequence joins TRBV5-1 and TRBJ1-1; D is perhaps TRBD1 (5 bases). V was cut by 1 base and J by 5 bases, with 12 bases left in between. Germline-derived CDR1 and CDR2 are SGHRS and YFSETQ. The CDR3 length is 14 residues. The CDR3 loop reads CASSLRRGKTEAFF. DNA for the CDR3: TGCGCCAGCAGCTTGAGGAGGGGTAAAACTGAAGCTTTCTTT.

Only a few counts were recorded for this clonotype. The chain is built from TRBV12-3 or TRBV12-4 and TRBJ1-1; 8 bases line up with TRBD1. CDR3 length: 13 amino acids. V trimming: 9 bases; J trimming: 1 base; junction bases outside the gene matches: 4. The DNA of the CDR3 is TGTGCCAGTGGCGGGACAGGGAACACTGAAGCTTTCTTT. Its protein product is CASGGTGNTEAFF.

This chain connects TRBV12-3 or TRBV12-4 to TRBJ1-1; D remains ambiguous. The V and J ends lost 6 bases and 6 bases respectively, with 8 bases between them. This CDR3 spans 11 amino acids. CDR3 in DNA: TGTGCCAGCAGAGAGGTCGCTGAAGCTTTCTTT. Translating it yields CASREVAEAFF.

V usage is TRBV6-1 and J usage is TRBJ2-1; D is undetermined. V lost 6 bases and J 0 bases, leaving 15 bases between the germline ends. The CDR3 sequence is 16 residues long. CDR1 is MNHNS and CDR2 is SASEGT in the germline V gene. CDR3 protein: CASSSTLKFSYNEQFF. As DNA, the CDR3 is TGTGCCAGCAGCTCGACGCTAAAATTCTCCTACAATGAGCAGTTCTTC.

V usage is TRBV5-5 and J usage is TRBJ1-2; no clear D. CDR3 length: 14 residues. Germline lookup yields CDR1 SGHKS and CDR2 YYEKEE (reference sequence). V lost 1 base, J lost 7 bases, and 14 bases lay in between. The CDR3 nucleotides read TGTGCCAGCAGCTTGTGGAGCGAGGGCTTTGGCTACACCTTC. Translating gives CASSLWSEGFGYTF.

Ten or more counts support this clonotype. The rearrangement links TRBV6-5 to TRBJ2-3; the D gene is possibly TRBD2 (5 bases). The CDR3 loop spans 18 amino acids. V was clipped by 0 bases and J by 1 base, with 17 bases between them. Germline loops: CDR1 MNHEY, CDR2 SVGAGI. As DNA, the CDR3 is TGTGCCAGCAGTTACTCTGGAGGCCGCGGTTCGGGCACAGATACGCAGTATTTT. Translation gives CASSYSGGRGSGTDTQYF.

The rearrangement uses TRBV12-3 or TRBV12-4 and TRBJ2-1; weak D call: TRBD2 (5 bases). There are 15 residues in the CDR3. V was shortened by 2 bases and J by 5 bases, with 13 bases between the two germline ends. The CDR3 here is CASSLLGPGDNEQFF. CDR3 coding DNA: TGTGCCAGCAGTTTATTGGGCCCCGGGGACAATGAGCAGTTCTTC.

This clonotype was detected ten times or more. The chain is built from TRBV5-1 and TRBJ2-1; D might be TRBD1 (5 bases). V was cut by 0 bases and J by 4 bases, with 11 bases left in between. Germline assignment: CDR1 SGHRS and CDR2 YFSETQ. There are 15 residues in the CDR3. CDR3 in amino acids: CASSLGSGNYNEQFF. Here the CDR3 DNA reads TGCGCCAGCAGCTTGGGGTCAGGGAATTACAATGAGCAGTTCTTC.

This clonotype has at least ten counts. This rearrangement joins TRBV20-1 to TRBJ2-5, with unresolved D. Trimming pared 7 bases from V and 3 bases from J, leaving 12 bases between. This CDR3 has 12 residues. Per germline, CDR1 DFQATT and CDR2 SNEGSKA (reference sequence). This chain's CDR3 is CSVSKPKETQYF. The DNA of the CDR3 is TGCAGTGTGAGCAAGCCAAAAGAGACCCAGTACTTC.

The chain carries TRBV6-5 and TRBJ2-5; D gene ambiguous. CDR1 is MNHEY and CDR2 is SVGAGI in the germline V gene. The germline V and J ends were trimmed by 4 bases and 5 bases, with 20 bases remaining between them. The CDR3 runs to 16 residues. In nucleotides, the CDR3 is TGTGCCAGCAGTTCAAGTATAGGCGGCCCGAGGGAGACCCAGTACTTC. Protein: CASSSSIGGPRETQYF.

This chain uses TRBV5-1 with TRBJ2-7; 10 bases align to TRBD1. There are 15 residues in the CDR3. Losses at the gene ends were 0 bases for V and 2 bases for J; bases not matched to a gene: 2. Per the germline V gene, CDR1 is SGHRS and CDR2 is YFSETQ. The CDR3 protein is CASSLDGTGAYEQYF. Written as DNA, the CDR3 is TGCGCCAGCAGCTTGGATGGGACAGGGGCCTACGAGCAGTACTTC.

This clonotype showed up just a few times. The chain employs TRBV7-2 and TRBJ1-6; 7 bases line up with TRBD1. This CDR3 contains 16 residues. The J segment lost 6 bases and the V segment lost 5 bases, leaving 10 bases of the junction unmatched. Germline CDR1 is SGHTA and CDR2 is FQGNSA. CDR3 sequence reads: CASSPNRDSFNSPLHF. CDR3 nucleotides: TGTGCCAGCAGCCCCAACCGGGACAGTTTTAATTCACCCCTCCACTTT.

This clonotype showed up just a few times. The J gene is TRBJ2-3, the V gene TRBV30; the match to TRBD2 covers 9 bases. Germline CDR1 GTSNPN, CDR2 SVGIG (reference sequence). After removal of 7 bases from V and 2 bases from J, the junction contained 10 bases not matched to a gene. CDR3 length equals 15 residues. The CDR3 region is CALPLTSGLTDTQYF. DNA of the CDR3: TGTGCCTTACCACTGACTAGCGGACTCACAGATACGCAGTATTTT.